The 14 T cell receptor beta chains below all came from one sample that was sequenced in a study of blood T cell repertoires in COVID-19. Repertoires were generated with immunoSEQ multiplex PCR, while TCRdb's copy carries only in-frame clones and drops some. The table lists 110,000 to 150,000 clones, 88% of them singletons. The sequenced sample consisted of peripheral blood. The receptor set was obtained from a man in his fifties or sixties with active or convalescent COVID-19.

This chain's CDR3 is CAWRGQAAQPQHF. Here the CDR3 DNA reads TGTGCCTGGAGGGGACAGGCCGCTCAGCCCCAGCATTTT. The V call is TRBV30, the J call TRBJ1-5, with 8 bases fitting TRBD1. This CDR3 spans 13 amino acids. V lost 3 bases to trimming and J lost 6 bases; unmatched junction nucleotides: 4. The germline V gene has CDR1 GTSNPN and CDR2 SVGIG (reference sequence).

This clone has only one observation. The rearrangement uses TRBV19 and TRBJ1-5, with a weak D call TRBD1 (6 bases). Per germline, CDR1 LNHDA and CDR2 SQIVND (reference sequence). Trimming took 5 bases from V and 9 from J, leaving 20 bases between them. The CDR3 runs 15 residues. CDR3 region: CASSPAGQPVRPQHF. Written as DNA, the CDR3 is TGTGCCAGTAGTCCAGCCGGACAGCCTGTAAGGCCCCAGCATTTT.

A word on this clone: The same CDR3 also results from other DNA sequences found in this sample. This sequence joins TRBV5-1 and TRBJ2-5, with TRBD1 identical over 12 bases. V lost 4 bases and J lost 0; bases outside the gene matches: 4. Germline CDR1 reads SGHRS; CDR2 reads YFSETQ. The CDR3 length is 16 residues. The CDR3 nucleotides read TGCGCCAGCAGCGGTGGGACAGGGGGCTACCAAGAGACCCAGTACTTC. This encodes CASSGGTGGYQETQYF.

This chain links TRBV30 with TRBJ1-6, with D tentatively TRBD1 (6 bases). The CDR3 sequence is 16 residues long. From germline, CDR1 is GTSNPN and CDR2 SVGIG (reference sequence). With 1 base removed from V and 4 bases from J, the gap between germline ends came to 14 bases. CDR3 nucleotide sequence: TGTGCCTGGAGTGGGACTTCCACAGGGTATAATTCACCCCTCCACTTT. Translating gives CAWSGTSTGYNSPLHF.

The rearrangement joins TRBV5-1 to TRBJ2-7; D ambiguous. Between the trimmed V and J ends, which lost 0 bases and 6 bases, there was a span of 7 bases. The CDR3 sequence is 12 residues long. The germline V gene has CDR1 SGHRS and CDR2 YFSETQ. The chain's CDR3 is CASSLGAGEQYF. DNA of the CDR3: TGCGCCAGCAGCTTGGGGGCCGGCGAGCAGTACTTC.

This chain uses TRBV24-1 with TRBJ1-3; D unclear. Per germline, CDR1 KGHDR and CDR2 SFDVKD. Trimming took 4 bases from V and 0 from J, leaving 9 bases between them. The CDR3 is 15 residues long. CDR3 protein: CATSDGLSSGNTIYF. The CDR3 coding sequence is TGTGCCACCAGTGACGGACTGTCCTCTGGAAACACCATATATTTT.

The chain links TRBV6-6 to TRBJ2-2; D gene unclear. Germline CDR1 is MNHNY and CDR2 is SVGAGI (reference sequence). The CDR3 runs 15 residues. Trimming left V 7 bases short and J 1 base short, with 13 bases between. The CDR3 nucleotides are TGTGCCAGCATCCCCACCCTCGGGAACACCGGGGAGCTGTTTTTT. Protein: CASIPTLGNTGELFF.

V is TRBV6-5 and J is TRBJ2-7; D unclear. The CDR3 loop spans 12 amino acids. The germline V gene has CDR1 MNHEY and CDR2 SVGAGI. V lost 4 bases and J 6 bases, leaving 10 bases between the germline ends. Written as DNA, the CDR3 is TGTGCCAGCAGTTCGTTAGTTAGCGAGCAGTACTTC. As protein: CASSSLVSEQYF.

This rearrangement joins TRBV28 to TRBJ1-1; D uncertain. In germline, CDR1 is MDHEN, CDR2 SYDVKM. Trimming left V 5 bases short and J 3 bases short, with 7 bases between. The CDR3 runs to 12 residues. The CDR3 spells CASSLPYTEAFF. DNA of the CDR3: TGTGCCAGCAGTCTTCCTTACACTGAAGCTTTCTTT.

The chain carries TRBV6-5 and TRBJ2-1; 8 bases match TRBD2. The CDR3 totals 14 residues. CDR1 is MNHEY and CDR2 is SVGAGI in the germline V gene. The V segment lost 8 bases and the J segment 6 bases; nucleotides outside the gene matches: 9. The CDR3 loop reads CASQDGGGLNEQFF. Written as DNA, the CDR3 is TGTGCCAGCCAGGACGGCGGGGGGCTCAATGAGCAGTTCTTC.

This clone was seen once. The gene calls are TRBV6-5 and TRBJ1-4, with D tentatively TRBD1 (6 bases). The V end lost 6 bases, the J end lost 4 bases, and 15 bases lay between the germline ends. Germline CDR1 is MNHEY and CDR2 is SVGAGI. CDR3 size: 15 residues. As DNA, the CDR3 is TGTGCCAGCAGCGGAAGGACAGTCTTTAATGAAAAACTGTTTTTT. Translation: CASSGRTVFNEKLFF.

This clone was picked up a small number of times. The chain employs TRBV28 and TRBJ1-6; 7 bases are a match to TRBD1. Germline trimming cut 5 bases from V and 7 bases from J; bases unmatched to any gene: 5. Per germline, CDR1 MDHEN and CDR2 SYDVKM. This CDR3 is built from 14 residues. The CDR3 spells CASSRTGWNSPLHF. As DNA, the CDR3 is TGTGCCAGCAGTCGGACAGGTTGGAATTCACCCCTCCACTTT.

The chain joins TRBV7-2 to TRBJ2-3; 12 nucleotides align to TRBD2. The V gene's germline CDR1 is SGHTA and CDR2 FQGNSA. V gave up 5 bases and J gave up 0 bases; unmatched junction bases: 9. CDR3 length: 18 amino acids. The CDR3 DNA is TGTGCCAGCAGCCCCCGCGGACTAGCGGGAAGAAGCACAGATACGCAGTATTTT. This gives the protein CASSPRGLAGRSTDTQYF.

The V call is TRBV25-1, the J call TRBJ2-3; D perhaps matches TRBD2 (6 bases). The CDR3 has 15 amino acids. The V gene lost 1 base and the J gene lost 8 bases, with 16 bases spanning the gap. Germline-derived CDR1 and CDR2 are MGHDK and SYGVNS. CDR3 bases: TGTGCCAGCAGTGAATTCGGCGGGGAGGCGAGTACGCAGTATTTT. Its translation: CASSEFGGEASTQYF.